These 25 T cell receptor beta chains share one sample of origin, sequenced in a study of T cell clonality in common variable immunodeficiency. Sequenced by immunoSEQ multiplex PCR; TCRdb stores in-frame clones only, minus some. This sample has some 60,000 clones, each found more than once. What was sequenced was peripheral blood mononuclear cells. The origin of the receptors is a person aged 18 to 70 in good health.

Of note for this clone: The read halts 3 residues ahead of the CDR3 end, with the missing end drawn from the germline J gene. V usage is TRBV7-9 and J usage is TRBJ2-7, with D unclear. Germline V gives CDR1 SEHNR, CDR2 FQNEAQ (reference sequence). V lost 1 base and J lost 6, with 10 bases in between. There are 13 residues in the CDR3. The CDR3 region is CASSLVSQTEQYF. The sequenced part of the CDR3 DNA is TGTGCCAGCAGCTTAGTATCACAGACCGAG.

This clone was seen many times. The CDR3 is cut off 3 residues early in the read; its end comes from the germline J gene. The chain uses TRBV19 and TRBJ1-2; a weak D match, TRBD1 (6 bases). CDR1 is LNHDA and CDR2 is SQIVND in the germline V gene (reference sequence). The CDR3 spans 15 residues. The CDR3 loop is CASSIMGHIGGGYTF. CDR3 bases read: TGTGCCAGTAGTATAATGGGACACATAGGAGGAGGC.

This clone was observed many times. Read sequence stops 3 residues before the CDR3 end, and the germline J gene provides the missing end. The chain is built from TRBV5-1 and TRBJ2-2; D call uncertain. Germline lookup yields CDR1 SGHRS and CDR2 YFSETQ. V lost 0 bases and J 8 bases, leaving 11 bases between the germline ends. The CDR3 spans 14 residues. The sequenced part of the CDR3 DNA is TGCGCCAGCAGCTTGGCCACCTCGAGGGGGGAG. Amino acid sequence: CASSLATSRGE. The whole CDR3 protein is CASSLATSRGELFF.

This clone was seen repeatedly, ten times or more. The read is 3 residues too short to cover the CDR3 end, so that end is filled in from the germline J gene. The chain couples TRBV4-1 to TRBJ2-7, with 8 bases matching TRBD1. In germline, CDR1 is MGHRA, CDR2 YSYEKL. This CDR3 contains 16 residues. V dropped 1 base and J dropped 1; count of bases not matched to a gene: 6. The CDR3 spells CASSQAATGDSYEQYF. Incomplete CDR3 DNA: TGCGCCAGCAGCCAAGCGGCGACAGGGGATTCCTACGAG.

This clone was counted many times. Coverage ceases 3 residues before the CDR3 finishes, and the germline J gene fills in the end. This chain connects TRBV7-9 to TRBJ2-2, with unresolved D. The length of the CDR3 is 15 residues. V lost 4 bases to trimming and J lost 6 bases, with 15 bases between them. The V gene's germline CDR1 is SEHNR and CDR2 FQNEAQ (reference sequence). This CDR3 reads CASSSQRVIPGELFF. The covered CDR3 bases are TGTGCCAGCAGCTCCCAGCGAGTGATCCCCGGGGAG.

This clone has ten or more counts. The CDR3 extends 3 residues past the end of the read, so its final part is completed from the germline J gene. The chain couples TRBV18 to TRBJ2-5; tentatively, D is TRBD2 (5 bases). Trimming removed 2 bases at V and 1 base at J, with 8 bases between. Germline V gives CDR1 KGHSH, CDR2 LQKENI. The CDR3 covers 14 residues. CDR3 bases read: TGTGCCAGCTCACCAACGGGGAGCCAAGAGACC. Translated: CASSPTGSQET. The whole CDR3 sequence reads CASSPTGSQETQYF. Based on the CDR3 plus reference TRBV18 and TRBJ2-5, the full variable domain is NAGVMQNPRHLVRRRGQEARLRCSPMKGHSHVYWYRQLPEEGLKFMVYLQKENIIDESGMPKERFSAEFPKEGPSILRIQQVVRGDSAAYFCASSPTGSQETQYFGPGTRLLVL.

This clone was seen many times. The read ends 3 residues shy of where the CDR3 ends; the end is completed using the germline J gene. The chain links TRBV20-1 to TRBJ1-2, with a weak D call TRBD1 (5 bases). Germline V gene lookup returns CDR1 DFQATT and CDR2 SNEGSKA (reference sequence). CDR3 length equals 12 residues. The CDR3 here is CSVRDMGGGYTF. CDR3 DNA, as far as it was read: TGCAGTGTCAGAGATATGGGGGGAGGC.

This clone was counted at least ten times. The CDR3 extends 3 residues past the end of the read, so its final part is completed from the germline J gene. The chain couples TRBV30 to TRBJ2-2, with no clear D. Trimming removed 2 bases from V and 9 bases from J, with 7 bases in between. The CDR3 spans 11 residues. Germline V CDR1 and CDR2: GTSNPN, SVGIG (reference sequence). The covered CDR3 bases are TGTGCCTGGAGTCCAGACTGGGAG. This sequence encodes CAWSPDWE. The complete CDR3 sequence is CAWSPDWELFF.

This clone was counted many times. One end of the junction varies from germline; a read error may be responsible. From the germline J gene comes the end of the CDR3, since the read stops 3 residues before it. The chain employs TRBV4-2 and TRBJ2-1; 8 bases map to TRBD1. CDR3 length equals 16 residues. CDR1 and CDR2 from the germline V gene are LGHNA and YNFKEQ. The part of the CDR3 DNA that was read is TGCGCCAGCAGCCAAGATGCAGGGGGCAAGGTGAGTGAG. Translated, it gives CASSQDAGGKVSE. Given in full, the CDR3 is CASSQDAGGKVSEQFF.

This clone was counted ten times or more. With the read ending 3 residues before the CDR3 end, the germline J gene is used to fill in that end. The gene calls are TRBV4-1 and TRBJ2-3, with no clear D. Germline-derived CDR1 and CDR2 are MGHRA and YSYEKL. This CDR3 region has 14 residues. Trimming pared 3 bases from V and 1 base from J, leaving 8 bases between. The CDR3 here is CASSHYLGTDTQYF. The CDR3 DNA, read in part, is TGCGCCAGCAGCCATTACTTAGGCACAGATACG.

In its sample, this clone was seen many times. The CDR3 is cut off 3 residues early in the read; its end comes from the germline J gene. This chain joins TRBV20-1 and TRBJ2-1; 9 nucleotides align to TRBD1. The CDR3 covers 15 residues. The trim removed 0 bases at V and 8 bases at J, leaving 8 bases unmatched. Germline lookup yields CDR1 DFQATT and CDR2 SNEGSKA (reference sequence). The DNA read from the CDR3 is TGCAGTGCTAGAGATAGAGGACAGGGGACTTATGAG. Protein sequence: CSARDRGQGTYE. The whole CDR3 reads CSARDRGQGTYEQFF.

This clone was detected ten times or more. The sequenced fragment ends 3 residues before the CDR3 boundary, so the rest is inferred from the germline J gene. The genes are TRBV29-1 and TRBJ2-1; TRBD1 matches at 8 bases. The CDR3 length is 14 residues. The J segment lost 1 base and the V segment lost 4 bases, leaving 3 bases of the junction unmatched. The germline CDR1 and CDR2 sequences are SQVTM and ANQGSEA. This CDR3 reads CSVGRTGSYNEQFF. The sequenced part of the CDR3 DNA is TGCAGCGTTGGAAGGACAGGGTCCTACAATGAG.

This clone was observed many times. From the germline J gene comes the end of the CDR3, since the read stops 3 residues before it. The chain recombines TRBV30 with TRBJ1-5; D not resolved. Germline CDR1 GTSNPN, CDR2 SVGIG (reference sequence). Trimming removed 4 bases at V and 0 bases at J, with 10 bases between. The CDR3 consists of 14 residues. Partial CDR3 DNA: TGTGCCTGGAATAGCGTGGATAGCAATCAGCCC. It codes for CAWNSVDSNQP. The entire CDR3 is CAWNSVDSNQPQHF.

There are many counts of this clone. The read finishes 3 residues shy of the CDR3 end, and the germline J gene is used to complete it. The chain has TRBV5-6 and TRBJ2-5; 8 bases are shared with TRBD2. The CDR3 is made up of 13 amino acids. The V segment lost 4 bases and the J segment 5 bases; nucleotides outside the gene matches: 4. Germline CDR1 reads SGHDT; CDR2 reads YYEEEE. Partial CDR3 DNA: TGTGCCAGCAGCCTTAGCGGGGATGAGACC. This gives the protein CASSLSGDET. The full-length CDR3 reads as CASSLSGDETQYF.

In this sample, this clone turned up many times. The CDR3 protein is CASSLWGYNQPQHF. The sequenced part of the CDR3 DNA is TGTGCCAGCAGCTTGTGGGGCTACAATCAGCCC. The chain combines TRBV5-5 with TRBJ1-5; weak D call: TRBD1 (5 bases). Coverage ceases 3 residues before the CDR3 finishes, and the germline J gene fills in the end. This CDR3 contains 14 residues. The germline V and J ends were trimmed by 1 base and 3 bases, with 8 bases remaining between them. The germline gives CDR1 SGHKS, CDR2 YYEKEE (reference sequence). Variable domain in full (rest from reference TRBV5-5 and TRBJ1-5): DAGVTQSPTHLIKTRGQQVTLRCSPISGHKSVSWYQQVLGQGPQFIFQYYEKEERGRGNFPDRFSARQFPNYSSELNVNALLLGDSALYLCASSLWGYNQPQHFGDGTRLSIL.

This clone has a count of ten or more. Coverage ceases 3 residues before the CDR3 finishes, and the germline J gene fills in the end. The chain employs TRBV11-2 and TRBJ1-4, with 8 bases lining up with TRBD1. After removal of 5 bases from V and 4 bases from J, the junction contained 3 bases not matched to a gene. CDR1 is SGHAT and CDR2 is FQNNGV in the germline V gene. The CDR3 has 14 amino acids. The CDR3 DNA, read in part, is TGTGCCAGCAGCCGGGACAGGTTTAATGAAAAA. Translating it yields CASSRDRFNEK. The CDR3, in full, reads CASSRDRFNEKLFF.

This clone was seen many times. The read finishes 3 residues shy of the CDR3 end, and the germline J gene is used to complete it. V is TRBV11-2 and J is TRBJ1-1, with D possibly matching TRBD1 (5 bases). CDR3 size: 15 residues. From germline, CDR1 is SGHAT and CDR2 FQNNGV. V gave up 0 bases and J gave up 5 bases, with 13 bases separating them. The chain's CDR3 is CASSLDRVSGTEAFF. CDR3 DNA (partial): TGTGCCAGCAGCTTAGACAGGGTATCAGGAACTGAA.

A few counts support this clone. The read terminates 3 residues before the CDR3 end, so the remaining end is supplied by the germline J gene. This rearrangement joins TRBV19 to TRBJ2-1; TRBD2 aligns across 8 bases. After removal of 6 bases from V and 7 bases from J, the junction contained 11 bases not matched to a gene. The CDR3 runs to 15 residues. Germline-derived CDR1 and CDR2 are LNHDA and SQIVND (reference sequence). The CDR3 bases that were read are TGTGCCAGTAGCAGCCCGGGACTAGTTACGAATGAG. This gives the protein CASSSPGLVTNE. The whole CDR3 protein is CASSSPGLVTNEQFF. Full variable domain (outside the CDR3, taken from reference TRBV19 and TRBJ2-1): DGGITQSPKYLFRKEGQNVTLSCEQNLNHDAMYWYRQDPGQGLRLIYYSQIVNDFQKGDIAEGYSVSREKKESFPLTVTSAQKNPTAFYLCASSSPGLVTNEQFFGPGTRLTVL.

In its sample, this clone was seen many times. The sequenced fragment ends 3 residues before the CDR3 boundary, so the rest is inferred from the germline J gene. The rearrangement joins TRBV19 to TRBJ1-1; 7 nucleotides match TRBD1. The CDR3 length is 15 residues. Germline V gene data show CDR1 as LNHDA and CDR2 as SQIVND (reference sequence). Unmatched junction bases numbered 9, after V lost 3 bases and J lost 5 bases. CDR3 DNA (partial): TGTGCCAGTAGTATCTCGGGGACAGAGAAGACTGAA. It is translated as CASSISGTEKTE. Given in full, the CDR3 is CASSISGTEKTEAFF.

In this sample, this clone turned up many times. The CDR3 end falls 3 residues outside the read, so it is completed with the germline J gene. The gene calls are TRBV15 and TRBJ2-5, with 9 bases aligning to TRBD1. Germline V gives CDR1 LNHNV, CDR2 YYDKDF (reference sequence). V dropped 5 bases and J dropped 5; count of bases not matched to a gene: 9. This CDR3 has 15 residues. CDR3: CATSWGQGLEETQYF. The sequenced part of the CDR3 DNA is TGTGCCACCAGCTGGGGACAGGGATTGGAGGAGACC.

This clone was picked up many times. The read terminates 3 residues before the CDR3 end, so the remaining end is supplied by the germline J gene. The chain employs TRBV20-1 and TRBJ1-5; 8 bases are a match to TRBD1. Germline assignment: CDR1 DFQATT and CDR2 SNEGSKA (reference sequence). Trimming took 3 bases from V and 4 from J; bases not matched to a gene: 2. The CDR3 contains 13 residues. The covered CDR3 bases are TGCAGTGCTAGTTACAGGGGGAATCAGCCC. It is translated as CSASYRGNQP. The CDR3 reads in full as CSASYRGNQPQHF.

This clone was picked up many times. Coverage ceases 3 residues before the CDR3 finishes, and the germline J gene fills in the end. The rearrangement links TRBV7-8 to TRBJ2-1; D may be TRBD1 or TRBD2 (6 bases each). CDR1 is SGHVS and CDR2 is FQNEAQ in the germline V gene. The CDR3 runs 17 residues. Trimming left V 4 bases short and J 5 bases short, with 21 bases between. CDR3 DNA (partial): TGTGCCAGCAGCTGGCGGGACACCCAATTTTCGCACAATGAG. It encodes CASSWRDTQFSHNE. The complete CDR3 protein is CASSWRDTQFSHNEQFF.

This clone has ten or more counts. The CDR3 end falls 3 residues outside the read, so it is completed with the germline J gene. This rearrangement joins TRBV5-5 to TRBJ2-1; tentatively, D is TRBD2 (5 bases). The V end lost 2 bases, the J end lost 8 bases, and 14 bases lay between the germline ends. Germline CDR1 reads SGHKS; CDR2 reads YYEKEE (reference sequence). The CDR3 consists of 14 residues. CDR3 in amino acids: CASSFPGRADEQFF. Incomplete CDR3 DNA: TGTGCCAGCAGCTTTCCCGGGCGGGCCGATGAG.

This clone was seen repeatedly, ten times or more. Coverage ceases 3 residues before the CDR3 finishes, and the germline J gene fills in the end. V and J are TRBV30 and TRBJ1-2; D gene ambiguous. V was cut by 0 bases and J by 3 bases, with 8 bases left in between. This CDR3 contains 13 residues. Germline assignment: CDR1 GTSNPN and CDR2 SVGIG (reference sequence). The CDR3 bases that were read are TGTGCCTGGAGTGTAGAGGCGGACTATGGC. Translation gives CAWSVEADYG. The entire CDR3 sequence reads CAWSVEADYGYTF.

Many counts were recorded for this clone. From the germline J gene comes the end of the CDR3, since the read stops 3 residues before it. V usage is TRBV11-2 and J usage is TRBJ2-3; D is possibly TRBD2 (5 bases). The CDR3 runs 15 residues. V was clipped by 2 bases and J by 4 bases, with 13 bases between them. In germline, CDR1 is SGHAT, CDR2 FQNNGV. The CDR3 spells CASSLLDSISDTQYF. CDR3 bases read: TGTGCCAGCAGCTTATTGGACTCTATTTCAGATACG.